Presented here are 14 T cell receptor beta chains from one specimen sequenced in a study of blood T cell repertoires in COVID-19. This table comes from immunoSEQ multiplex PCR, and its TCRdb copy is limited to in-frame clones, with some not included. In the table there are some 55,000 clones, around 87% of which are singletons. The sequenced material came from peripheral blood. These receptors were taken from a man in his 60s with acute or convalescent COVID-19.

This clone was recorded once. The CDR3 protein is CASRTGPSIDYGYTF. CDR3 DNA: TGTGCCAGTAGAACAGGGCCCTCAATTGACTATGGCTACACCTTC. The chain combines TRBV19 with TRBJ1-2; TRBD1 is a possible D gene (6 bases). The V end was cut by 6 bases, the J end by 3 bases, with 17 bases between. The CDR3 spans 15 residues. Germline CDR1 is LNHDA and CDR2 is SQIVND (reference sequence). The full variable domain, with the rest looked up from reference TRBV19 and TRBJ1-2, is DGGITQSPKYLFRKEGQNVTLSCEQNLNHDAMYWYRQDPGQGLRLIYYSQIVNDFQKGDIAEGYSVSREKKESFPLTVTSAQKNPTAFYLCASRTGPSIDYGYTFGSGTRLTVV.

The chain recombines TRBV19 with TRBJ1-5; 8 positions agree with TRBD1. The V gene end was trimmed by 5 bases and the J gene end by 3 bases; junction bases not matched to a gene: 12. The CDR3 has 17 amino acids. CDR1 and CDR2 (germline): LNHDA, SQIVND (reference sequence). The CDR3 protein is CASSEDGTGWLNQPQHF. The CDR3 region has the DNA TGTGCCAGTAGTGAAGACGGGACAGGTTGGCTCAATCAGCCCCAGCATTTT.

CDR3 in DNA: TGTGCCAGCAGATACACTCAGGGGGGCCAGCCCCAGCATTTT. It is translated as CASRYTQGGQPQHF. This chain links TRBV2 with TRBJ1-5; 7 bases are shared with TRBD1. Looked up from germline, CDR1 is SNHLY and CDR2 is FYNNEI. This CDR3 is 14 amino acids long. The J segment lost 7 bases and the V segment lost 6 bases, leaving 9 bases of the junction unmatched.

The chain employs TRBV5-1 and TRBJ2-7; the D gene is possibly TRBD2 (6 bases). CDR1 SGHRS and CDR2 YFSETQ come from the germline V gene. This CDR3 comprises 19 residues. Trimming took 3 bases from V and 2 from J, leaving 27 bases between them. The CDR3 nucleotides are TGCGCCAGCAGCTCCATTGGATTCGGGGCGCAAACTAGCCCCTACGAGCAGTACTTC. Translated, it gives CASSSIGFGAQTSPYEQYF.

The CDR3 here is CASSMRGWETQYF. In DNA, the CDR3 is TGTGCCAGTAGTATGCGGGGGTGGGAGACCCAGTACTTC. V usage is TRBV19 and J usage is TRBJ2-5; 7 bases are a match to TRBD2. In germline, CDR1 is LNHDA, CDR2 SQIVND (reference sequence). V gave up 3 bases and J gave up 5 bases; unmatched junction bases: 3. The CDR3 covers 13 residues. Using reference TRBV19 and TRBJ2-5 for the parts outside the CDR3, the full variable domain is DGGITQSPKYLFRKEGQNVTLSCEQNLNHDAMYWYRQDPGQGLRLIYYSQIVNDFQKGDIAEGYSVSREKKESFPLTVTSAQKNPTAFYLCASSMRGWETQYFGPGTRLLVL.

The gene calls are TRBV4-3 and TRBJ2-7, with 7 bases matching TRBD1. Germline V CDR1 and CDR2: LGHNA, YSLEER. The CDR3 is made up of 14 amino acids. Germline trimming cut 1 base from V and 6 bases from J; bases unmatched to any gene: 6. CDR3: CASSQGRQGREQYF. In DNA, the CDR3 is TGCGCCAGCAGCCAAGGGAGACAGGGCCGCGAGCAGTACTTC.

The chain is built from TRBV2 and TRBJ2-3; TRBD2 matches at 11 bases. This CDR3 region has 15 residues. Germline-derived CDR1 and CDR2 are SNHLY and FYNNEI. V shed 6 bases and J 4 bases; nucleotides not matched to a gene: 6. In nucleotides, the CDR3 is TGTGCCAGCAGACCTACTAGCGGGGGACCAGATACGCAGTATTTT. This codes for CASRPTSGGPDTQYF.

V and J are TRBV11-2 and TRBJ2-7; 7 bases fit TRBD1. With 5 bases clipped from V and 2 bases from J, the junction kept 12 bases outside the gene matches. CDR3 length: 16 amino acids. CDR1 SGHAT and CDR2 FQNNGV come from the germline V gene. The CDR3 DNA reads as TGTGCCAGCAGCCAGGTCAAGGGACAGACCACCTACGAGCAGTACTTC. Protein: CASSQVKGQTTYEQYF. The complete variable domain, with remaining parts taken from reference TRBV11-2 and TRBJ2-7, reads EAGVAQSPRYKIIEKRQSVAFWCNPISGHATLYWYQQILGQGPKLLIQFQNNGVVDDSQLPKDRFSAERLKGVDSTLKIQPAKLEDSAVYLCASSQVKGQTTYEQYFGPGTRLTVT.

The chain recombines TRBV5-8 with TRBJ1-5, with D maybe TRBD1 (5 bases). V lost 4 bases, J lost 3 bases, and 8 bases lay in between. The CDR3 has 13 amino acids. CDR1 is SGHTS and CDR2 is YDEGEE in the germline V gene. CDR3 sequence reads: CASSLTVNQPQHF. CDR3 DNA: TGTGCCAGCAGCCTGACAGTCAATCAGCCCCAGCATTTT.

The chain employs TRBV9 and TRBJ1-3; possibly TRBD1 for D (5 bases). This CDR3 has 15 amino acids. Germline V gene sequence: CDR1 SGDLS, CDR2 YYNGEE. The V end was cut by 6 bases, the J end by 5 bases, with 18 bases between. CDR3 coding DNA: TGTGCCAGCAAGGTAACAGGTCCGAATCGAAACACCATATATTTT. Amino acid sequence: CASKVTGPNRNTIYF.

V and J are TRBV7-2 and TRBJ1-5; maybe TRBD1 (5 bases). Germline CDR1 and CDR2: SGHTA and FQGNSA. CDR3 length: 13 amino acids. The germline V and J ends were trimmed by 1 base and 15 bases, with 16 bases remaining between them. DNA of the CDR3: TGTGCCAGCAGCTTAGATACGCGGGGACTCCGGCATTTT. Translation gives CASSLDTRGLRHF.

This CDR3 reads CSVEAIGGNTEAFF. The CDR3 DNA reads TGCAGCGTTGAAGCGATCGGGGGGAACACTGAAGCTTTCTTT. The rearrangement uses TRBV29-1 and TRBJ1-1; a possible D gene is TRBD1 (5 bases). Trimming took 1 base from V and 1 from J, leaving 10 bases between them. This CDR3 has 14 residues. Germline lookup yields CDR1 SQVTM and CDR2 ANQGSEA.

The J gene is TRBJ2-7, the V gene TRBV3-1 (or the pseudogene TRBV3-2); TRBD1 matches at 8 bases. V was clipped by 0 bases and J by 4 bases; unmatched bases: 8. The CDR3 is 16 residues long. Germline lookup yields CDR1 LGHDT and CDR2 YNNKEL (reference sequence). This CDR3 reads CASSQDTGGFFYEQYF. CDR3 nucleotide sequence: TGTGCCAGCAGCCAAGATACAGGGGGTTTCTTTTACGAGCAGTACTTC.

This chain links TRBV30 with TRBJ1-2, with 7 bases fitting TRBD1. V was pared by 0 bases and J by 2 bases, with 9 bases of the junction left unmatched. The length of the CDR3 is 16 residues. Germline loops: CDR1 GTSNPN, CDR2 SVGIG (reference sequence). CDR3: CAWSVPPTGTNYGYTF. In DNA, the CDR3 is TGTGCCTGGAGTGTTCCTCCGACAGGGACCAACTATGGCTACACCTTC.